The T cell receptor (beta chain) described here comes from a study of blood T cell repertoires in COVID-19. Study overall: The cDNA or gDNA used as material had been derived from T cells, B-cell-depleted T cells, or PBMCs.

The CDR3 sequence is 15 residues long. Trimming took off 3 bases at V and 8 bases at J, with 17 bases between the two ends. Germline CDR1 SGDLS, CDR2 YYNGEE. Sequencing was performed with immunoSEQ multiplex PCR; in TCRdb, only in-frame clones are kept and a portion is missing. The sample has more than 350,000 clones, approximately 92% seen once; the top ten hold around 1%. The sequencing input was PBMCs or T cells enriched from blood (not recorded which). The V call is TRBV9, the J call TRBJ1-4; a possible D gene is TRBD1 (5 bases). This receptor was taken from a man aged 18 to 30 who had recovered from COVID-19. CDR3 loop: CASSARDSRGEKLFF. The CDR3 nucleotides are TGTGCCAGCAGCGCCCGGGACTCCCGGGGGGAAAAACTGTTTTTT.